This T cell receptor (beta chain) was recorded in a study of beta chain features in type 1 diabetes (dated by TCRdb to the late 2010s). The study in broad terms: No differences in mean age, gender distribution, total cell number or subset yield were found between patients and healthy donors. A total of approximately 100,000,000 sorted cells were examined across all samples, and the number of cells per subset was strongly correlated with RNA yield. The study compared TCRB repertoires of sorted circulating CD4+ T cell subsets between recently diagnosed type 1 diabetes patients and matched healthy donors. Regulatory and stem cell-like memory subsets were obtained from only 8 patients and roughly eight healthy donors, while naive and central memory subsets were obtained from all 30 or so donors. Paper-wide results and their limitations: Because cDNA was sequenced instead of genomic DNA, highly expressing activated cells could be over-represented, though the groups showed no difference in activation or CD3 levels. The naive, central memory and regulatory TCRB repertoires appeared to resemble one another more closely among patients than among healthy donors. Shorter templates might be favored by PCR, yet because patient and control samples were amplified and corrected together, any such skew would affect both groups equally. A moderate but significant shortening of TCRB CDR3 length was observed in type 1 diabetes patients in all four CD4+ subsets. HLA sub-analyses involved small numbers of individuals, so any influence of HLA type on TCRB rearrangement remained unresolved. Patients with type 1 diabetes made fewer insertions and deleted more nucleotides at VDJ recombination sites, implying thymic rearrangement abnormalities.

Remarks on this clone: Its antigen is currently not known. The sample holds no much larger clone one base away, and base qualities are not on file.

The entire isolated RNA was reverse transcribed using the High Capacity cDNA Reverse Transcription Kit, and thus expressed TCRB transcripts were sequenced. Deep immunoSEQ sequencing was applied to naive, central memory and regulatory T cell samples, giving an average of about 3.8 million total reads per sample. Sorted cells were lysed in RLT buffer, and RNA was extracted using DNase-treated RNeasy Micro or Mini kits according to cell number. To prevent cross-contamination, each cell subset was processed individually, whereas patient and healthy donor samples were processed jointly. The immunoSEQ multiplex PCR was used to amplify TCRB sequences from cDNA, generating 87-bp fragments that spanned the CDR3 region. Sequencing of the amplicons was performed on the Illumina HiSeq platform. The source study handled its data this way. PCR bias was corrected computationally using synthetic template baselines, and reads within Hamming distance 2 were collapsed, with unmergeable singletons discarded. Reads were aligned to IMGT to assign V, D and J genes, CDR3 length, and insertions or deletions at six rearrangement sites. Within each subset, clonotype counts were normalized to the number of sorted cells before true diversity and Gini coefficients were calculated with the tcR R package. The overlap coefficient, calculated on TCRB nucleotide sequences, was used to measure repertoire sharing. What TCRdb holds here is the immuneACCESS table cut down to in-frame rearrangements. Part of the clones is not present; checked against another copy, under half of the missing clones reflect an unresolved V gene, and the others are unexplained. V and J calls and clone size are as listed in that table; D and trimming were resolved from the DNA. The sample yields approximately 130,000 clones; 15% to 20% were counted once. Around 2.5% of the sample is held by the ten biggest clonotypes.

Germline trimming: 4 bases from V, 8 bases from J; junction bases outside gene matches: 11. Inclusive of the bounding cysteine and phenylalanine, the CDR3 is 14 residues long. Only the CDR3 portion is preserved as DNA: 42 bases, with reading frame beginning at the first base. The germline V gene (reference sequence) specifies GTSNPN as CDR1 and SVGIG as CDR2. Each donor gave one peripheral blood draw, around 100 mL on average, collected into heparinised tubes. A BD FACSAria II was used to sort naive, central memory, regulatory and stem cell-like memory CD4+ T cells with a panel that included CD45RO, CCR7, CD25, CD127, CD95 and CD27. All sorted populations exceeded 95% purity. PBMCs were separated immediately by Lymphoprep density gradient centrifugation and were stained directly, without being cultured. So that batch effects would be minimized, each experiment stained and sorted samples in pairs, pairing one healthy donor with one patient.

Sequenced material: central memory CD4+ T cells from blood. This TCR derives from a man younger than 35 with type 1 diabetes. In this chain, TRBV30 is recombined with TRBJ2-1, with 7 middle bases fitting TRBD1. The CDR3 reads CAWNRGGDLDEQFF. The DNA is as follows: TGTGCCTGGAATCGAGGGGGCGATTTGGATGAGCAGTTCTTC.